This T cell receptor (beta chain) was recorded in a study of blood T cell repertoires in COVID-19. Assay: immunoSEQ multiplex PCR; the TCRdb copy retains only in-frame clones and omits some. The sample holds a few hundred thousand clones, 83% seen once. Participant-reported clinical history was the basis for cohort assignment. The V segment lost 5 bases and the J segment 8 bases; nucleotides outside the gene matches: 8. Germline CDR1 reads MDHEN; CDR2 reads SYDVKM. The CDR3 spans 13 residues. The clonotype was recovered from a woman between 45 and 60 years old who had recovered from COVID-19. Sequencing was done on a sample of PBMCs or T cells enriched from blood (not recorded which). V and J are TRBV28 and TRBJ1-1; 7 bases map to TRBD1. The CDR3 region has the DNA TGTGCCAGCAGTACGACAGGGCTCCGGGAAGCTTTCTTT. Its protein is CASSTTGLREAFF.